This T cell receptor (beta chain) was obtained from a study of neurological immune-mediated disorders. The sorted-subset TCR libraries were prepared using 800,000 to 1,000,000 CD4+ or CD8+ T cells as the starting material. This clonotype came up many times. TCRdb re-called the 5' RACE reads through MiXCR, storing one row per CDR3 protein. The table includes some 20,000 distinct CDR3 sequences, 14% detected once. The receptor's source is a woman aged 60-75 years with HTLV-1-associated myelopathy (HAM/TSP). Sequencing was carried out using CD4+ T cells from blood.

CDR3 protein: CASSPQGGVNTEAFF. CDR3 DNA: TGTGCCAGCAGCCCCCAGGGAGGGGTGAACACTGAAGCTTTCTTT. The chain uses TRBV12-3 or TRBV12-4 and TRBJ1-1, with D possibly being TRBD1 (5 bases). V lost 6 bases, J lost 0 bases, and 14 bases lay in between. This CDR3 spans 15 amino acids.